These 7 T cell receptor beta chains share one sample of origin, sequenced in a study of CD8+ T cells in alopecia areata. The treatment here: oral pan-JAK inhibitor, 5-10 mg twice daily. Reverse transcription of extracted RNA yielded cDNA, which provided the sequencing template. Some clones are missing from TCRdb's copy, which holds only in-frame ones; the method was immunoSEQ multiplex PCR. This sample has approximately 180,000 clones, with more than 50% found just once. Sequencing used CD4+ T cells sorted from blood, obtained at week 24, from a patient treated with tofacitinib. Receptors originate from a human donor with alopecia areata.

The gene calls are TRBV14 and TRBJ2-2; no clear D. The CDR3 is made up of 13 amino acids. V was shortened by 4 bases and J by 3 bases, with 6 bases between the two germline ends. Germline V gene sequence: CDR1 SGHDN, CDR2 FVKESK. The CDR3 DNA is TGTGCCAGCAGCCCTTACGACACCGGGGAGCTGTTTTTT. Residues: CASSPYDTGELFF.

This chain links TRBV29-1 with TRBJ1-2; D remains unclear. CDR3 length: 13 amino acids. Per the germline V gene, CDR1 is SQVTM and CDR2 is ANQGSEA. Trimming left V 7 bases short and J 1 base short, with 13 bases between. CDR3 sequence: CSGASSYNYGYTF. CDR3 in DNA: TGCAGCGGAGCATCCAGTTATAACTATGGCTACACCTTC.

V gene TRBV15 combines with J gene TRBJ2-7; TRBD1 matches at 9 bases. V lost 5 bases, J lost 4 bases, and 6 bases stayed unmatched. This CDR3 region has 14 residues. CDR1 and CDR2 (germline): LNHNV, YYDKDF (reference sequence). The CDR3 nucleotides are TGTGCCACCAGCTTAGAACAGGGGGCGTACGAGCAGTACTTC. This translates into CATSLEQGAYEQYF.

The V call is TRBV4-3, the J call TRBJ1-4; D gene uncertain. The germline V gene has CDR1 LGHNA and CDR2 YSLEER. The CDR3 consists of 13 residues. V was cut by 0 bases and J by 10 bases, with 9 bases left in between. The CDR3 DNA reads as TGCGCCAGCAGCCAAGATTATACGGGAAAACTGTTTTTT. It yields the protein CASSQDYTGKLFF.

This clone was seen only once. This chain connects TRBV5-1 to TRBJ2-1; D ambiguous. V lost 3 bases and J 5 bases, leaving 6 bases between the germline ends. CDR1 and CDR2 (germline): SGHRS, YFSETQ. CDR3 length: 12 residues. CDR3 sequence reads: CASSSGNNEQFF. For the CDR3, the DNA is TGCGCCAGCAGCTCAGGAAACAATGAGCAGTTCTTC.

The chain has TRBV5-1 and TRBJ1-1, with D possibly matching TRBD1 (5 bases). The germline V and J ends were trimmed by 0 bases and 1 base, with 10 bases remaining between them. Per germline, CDR1 SGHRS and CDR2 YFSETQ. The CDR3 is made up of 15 amino acids. CDR3 protein: CASSLVQTANTEAFF. The CDR3 DNA follows: TGCGCCAGCAGCTTGGTCCAGACAGCGAACACTGAAGCTTTCTTT.

The chain combines TRBV2 with TRBJ2-5; TRBD2 is a possible D gene (5 bases). The CDR3 sequence is 14 residues long. The V end was cut by 4 bases, the J end by 5 bases, with 14 bases between. Germline V gene data show CDR1 as SNHLY and CDR2 as FYNNEI. As DNA, the CDR3 is TGTGCCAGCAGTGTACTAGGAGGTTCGGAGACCCAGTACTTC. This translates into CASSVLGGSETQYF.